This T cell receptor beta chain was found in a study of cytomegalovirus exposure and HLA in healthy donors. Study outcomes and limitations: A classifier reportedly called cytomegalovirus status with high sensitivity and specificity.

For this clone: As yet, its antigen is unknown.

Primers: 60 Vbeta forward and 13 Jbeta reverse. TCRdb keeps only in-frame clones here, not all; method: immunoSEQ multiplex PCR. The ten most abundant clones cover around 1.7% of a sample with 150,000 or so clones. CDR3 length: 14 amino acids. Per germline, CDR1 SQVTM and CDR2 ANQGSEA. V shed 5 bases and J 6 bases; nucleotides not matched to a gene: 10. Sequencing was performed on PBMCs. The chain joins TRBV29-1 to TRBJ2-3; TRBD1 matches at 8 bases. The sequence came from a woman aged 45-60 years in good health and CMV-seronegative. Here the CDR3 reads CSVRQDRDGDTQYF. CDR3 DNA: TGCAGCGTTCGTCAGGACAGGGACGGGGATACGCAGTATTTT.